The 20 T cell receptor beta chains below were found in one sample sequenced in a study of human T cells and chemical hapten exposure listed by TCRdb under 2021. The time point tag for this specimen amounts to: patch test 2, 6 weeks after DPC sensitization. Interpreted using the paper, the treatment or condition label stands for: therapeutic diphenylcyclopropenone sensitization with weekly scalp DPC. To prepare the library, RACE was applied. Sequenced on a NextSeq 500. TCRdb cleaned the public reads at Q25 with fastp, built clones with MiXCR and kept in-frame beta chains. All rows with the same CDR3 protein become a single entry with the most common DNA and genes. The sample contains 330,000 or so distinct CDR3 sequences, around 6% of them found a single time. The top ten clones comprise around 6.1% of the sample. Sequencing was performed on whole blood, taken in connection with sensitization to the hapten diphenylcyclopropenone (DPC). The receptors shown here come from a young woman with alopecia areata. Some clones in this sample may be carry-over from other donors' samples.

The rearrangement links TRBV3-1 to TRBJ2-3; no clear D gene. This CDR3 is 14 amino acids long. V lost 5 bases and J 0 bases, leaving 9 bases between the germline ends. The germline V gene encodes CDR1 LGHDT and CDR2 YNNKEL (reference sequence). This chain's CDR3 is CASSSIVSTDTQYF. CDR3 in DNA: TGTGCCAGCAGCTCTATCGTTAGCACAGATACGCAGTATTTT.

The chain links TRBV7-9 to TRBJ2-2; weak D call: TRBD1 (5 bases). Germline V CDR1 and CDR2: SEHNR, FQNEAQ (reference sequence). V was clipped by 6 bases and J by 0 bases, with 20 bases between them. CDR3 length equals 18 residues. CDR3 in amino acids: CASRPIRRSGPNTGELFF. Here the CDR3 DNA reads TGTGCCAGCAGGCCTATTCGACGGTCAGGGCCGAACACCGGGGAGCTGTTTTTT.

The chain uses TRBV7-2 and TRBJ2-5, with 8 bases lining up with TRBD2. The V gene's germline CDR1 is SGHTA and CDR2 FQGNSA. V dropped 5 bases and J dropped 5; count of bases not matched to a gene: 10. The CDR3 extends over 15 amino acids. For the CDR3, the DNA is TGTGCCAGCAGCCGTACGGGGGGGCCGATTGAGACCCAGTACTTC. As protein: CASSRTGGPIETQYF. Together with reference TRBV7-2 and TRBJ2-5, the CDR3 gives the full variable domain: GAGVSQSPSNKVTEKGKDVELRCDPISGHTALYWYRQSLGQGLEFLIYFQGNSAPDKSGLPSDRFSAERTGGSVSTLTIQRTQQEDSAVYLCASSRTGGPIETQYFGPGTRLLVL.

Ten or more counts support this clonotype. The chain is built from TRBV6-1 and TRBJ2-7, with 7 bases that match TRBD2. The V and J ends lost 2 bases and 2 bases, in that order; junction bases with no gene match: 6. Germline CDR1 reads MNHNS; CDR2 reads SASEGT. This CDR3 has 15 amino acids. The CDR3 DNA follows: TGTGCCAGCAGTGAACTCCAGCGGGGTCCCTACGAGCAGTACTTC. This codes for CASSELQRGPYEQYF.

This clonotype was observed a handful of times. The J gene is TRBJ2-2, the V gene TRBV3-1; 8 bases are a match to TRBD1. The CDR3 extends over 15 amino acids. V was clipped by 3 bases and J by 5 bases; unmatched bases: 5. The V gene's germline CDR1 is LGHDT and CDR2 YNNKEL (reference sequence). Here the CDR3 DNA reads TGTGCCAGCAGCCAGAGGACAGGGCGGACCGGGGAGCTGTTTTTT. This gives the protein CASSQRTGRTGELFF.

In its sample, this clonotype was seen many times. The V call is TRBV25-1, the J call TRBJ1-2; possibly TRBD1 for D (5 bases). Trimming removed 10 bases from V and 4 bases from J, with 16 bases in between. The CDR3 is 13 amino acids. Per the germline V gene, CDR1 is MGHDK and CDR2 is SYGVNS. CDR3 sequence (DNA): TGTGCCACAACCCCCCGGGACGGCTATGGCTACACCTTC. Translation gives CATTPRDGYGYTF.

This chain uses TRBV18 with TRBJ1-4; D uncertain. This CDR3 is built from 14 residues. Trimming removed 1 base from V and 6 bases from J, with 9 bases in between. Germline V gene sequence: CDR1 KGHSH, CDR2 LQKENI. CDR3 coding DNA: TGTGCCAGCTCACCACGAGTTGCAGATGAAAAACTGTTTTTT. Its translation: CASSPRVADEKLFF.

This clonotype was recorded many times. The V gene is TRBV12-3 or TRBV12-4, the J gene TRBJ1-4; D gene ambiguous. The V end lost 3 bases, the J end lost 5 bases, and 7 bases lay between the germline ends. The CDR3 consists of 13 residues. The chain's CDR3 is CASSLRKNEKLFF. In DNA form, the CDR3 reads TGTGCCAGCAGTTTGAGAAAGAATGAAAAACTGTTTTTT.

This clonotype was detected a few times. The rearrangement uses TRBV6-4 and TRBJ2-5; 8 positions match TRBD2. V shed 3 bases and J 2 bases; nucleotides not matched to a gene: 8. Germline CDR1 MRHNA, CDR2 SNTAGT. The CDR3 extends over 16 amino acids. CDR3 sequence reads: CASSEDARGGQETQYF. The DNA for the CDR3 is TGTGCCAGCAGTGAAGACGCCCGGGGGGGGCAAGAGACCCAGTACTTC.

This clonotype turned up a few times. The chain joins TRBV27 to TRBJ1-2; D is perhaps TRBD1 (5 bases). Germline assignment: CDR1 MNHEY and CDR2 SMNVEV (reference sequence). This CDR3 contains 13 residues. V was cut by 3 bases and J by 3 bases, with 8 bases left in between. CDR3 coding DNA: TGTGCCAGCAGTTTGGGGGTCTACTATGGCTACACCTTC. It is translated as CASSLGVYYGYTF.

A few counts support this clonotype. The chain recombines TRBV28 with TRBJ2-3; weak D call: TRBD2 (6 bases). The length of the CDR3 is 14 residues. Trimming left V 4 bases short and J 4 bases short, with 12 bases between. Germline V gives CDR1 MDHEN, CDR2 SYDVKM. The CDR3 loop is CASSSVWGADTQYF. As DNA, the CDR3 is TGTGCCAGCAGTTCCGTTTGGGGGGCAGATACGCAGTATTTT.

This clonotype showed up many times. The chain carries TRBV12-5 and TRBJ2-4; TRBD2 might be the D (6 bases). The CDR3 is 18 amino acids. Germline V CDR1 and CDR2: LGHNT, FRNRAP. The V and J ends lost 6 bases and 0 bases respectively, with 21 bases between them. DNA of the CDR3: TGTGCTAGTGGCGCCCGAGGCGGGGAAGACCTAGCCAAAAACATTCAGTACTTC. It translates to CASGARGGEDLAKNIQYF.

The chain combines TRBV10-3 with TRBJ2-5; D is uncertain. Germline CDR1 and CDR2: ENHRY and SYGVKD. V was pared by 6 bases and J by 3 bases, with 5 bases between. The CDR3 is 11 amino acids. CDR3 in amino acids: CAISAEETQYF. CDR3 nucleotides: TGTGCCATCAGCGCCGAAGAGACCCAGTACTTC.

This clonotype was counted at least ten times. This sequence joins TRBV6-5 and TRBJ1-1, with D possibly TRBD1 on 5 matching bases. Per the germline V gene, CDR1 is MNHEY and CDR2 is SVGAGI. The CDR3 sequence is 13 residues long. Trimming stripped 6 bases from V and 3 bases from J, with 11 bases between. Written as DNA, the CDR3 is TGTGCCAGCAGCCCCGGGACGTACACTGAAGCTTTCTTT. It yields the protein CASSPGTYTEAFF.

This clonotype was observed at least ten times. This chain joins TRBV28 and TRBJ1-4, with D uncertain. The CDR3 has 15 residues. CDR1 is MDHEN, CDR2 SYDVKM, per germline. The V end lost 2 bases, the J end lost 3 bases, and 10 bases lay between the germline ends. The DNA for the CDR3 is TGTGCCAGCAGTTTAGGAACTTCAGCTAATGAAAAACTGTTTTTT. Its protein is CASSLGTSANEKLFF.

This clonotype occurred a few times. A much larger clone sits a single nucleotide away, making a read error possible. This chain connects TRBV12-3 or TRBV12-4 to TRBJ1-5; no reliable D call. The CDR3 has 13 residues. Trimming stripped 6 bases from V and 1 base from J, with 7 bases between. CDR3 coding DNA: TGTGCCAGCAGCTCGAAGAGCAATCAGCCCCAGCATTTT. Its protein is CASSSKSNQPQHF.

This clonotype was seen ten or more times. Here the CDR3 DNA reads TGTGCCAGCAGTCAGTGGACAGCGAACACTGAAGCTTTCTTT. Encoded protein: CASSQWTANTEAFF. The rearrangement links TRBV25-1 to TRBJ1-1, with D perhaps TRBD1 (6 bases). This CDR3 comprises 14 residues. V was trimmed by 5 bases and J by 1 base, leaving 11 bases between them. The germline CDR1 and CDR2 sequences are MGHDK and SYGVNS.

The chain carries TRBV11-1 and TRBJ1-2, with D tentatively TRBD1 (5 bases). The CDR3 is 14 residues long. Germline V lookup: CDR1 SGHAT, CDR2 FQDESV (reference sequence). Trimming shortened V by 5 bases and J by 4 bases, and 14 bases separated the two germline ends. The CDR3 coding sequence is TGTGCCAGCAGCCCTGGGGGAGTTCGCTATGGCTACACCTTC. Its protein is CASSPGGVRYGYTF.

This chain links TRBV7-2 with TRBJ2-3, with 9 bases identical to TRBD2. Germline CDR1 is SGHTA and CDR2 is FQGNSA. The CDR3 extends over 15 amino acids. J lost 4 bases, V lost 4 bases, and 6 bases had no gene match. The CDR3 bases are TGTGCCAGCAGCTCAGCGCGGGGGGGCGCAGATACGCAGTATTTT. Translation: CASSSARGGADTQYF.

The chain links TRBV7-9 to TRBJ2-5; 7 bases align to TRBD2. The CDR3 covers 14 residues. Trimming took 7 bases from V and 5 from J; bases not matched to a gene: 10. Germline assignment: CDR1 SEHNR and CDR2 FQNEAQ (reference sequence). In DNA, the CDR3 is TGTGCCAGCACCTTTAGCGGGCCGGGGGAGACCCAGTACTTC. This encodes CASTFSGPGETQYF.